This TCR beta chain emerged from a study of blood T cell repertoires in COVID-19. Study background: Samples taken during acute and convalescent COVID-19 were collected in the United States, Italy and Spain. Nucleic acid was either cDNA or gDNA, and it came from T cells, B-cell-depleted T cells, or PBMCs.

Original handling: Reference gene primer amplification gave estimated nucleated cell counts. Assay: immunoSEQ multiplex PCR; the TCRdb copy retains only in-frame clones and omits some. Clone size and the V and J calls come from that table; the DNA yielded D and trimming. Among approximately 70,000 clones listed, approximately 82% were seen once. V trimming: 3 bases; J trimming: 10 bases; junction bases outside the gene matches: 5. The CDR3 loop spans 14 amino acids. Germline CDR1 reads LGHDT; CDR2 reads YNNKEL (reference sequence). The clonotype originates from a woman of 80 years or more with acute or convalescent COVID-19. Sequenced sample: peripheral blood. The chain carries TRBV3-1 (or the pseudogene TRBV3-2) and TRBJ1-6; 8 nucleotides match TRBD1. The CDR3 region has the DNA TGTGCCAGCAGCCACCGGGACAGGACATCACCCCTCCACTTT. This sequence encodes CASSHRDRTSPLHF.